The next 24 T cell receptor beta chains were all read from a single sample in a study of cytomegalovirus exposure and HLA in healthy donors. The PCR was carried out with 60 Vbeta primers and 13 Jbeta primers. Assay used: immunoSEQ multiplex PCR; TCRdb lists only in-frame clones, some missing. The sample has about 140,000 clones; about four fifths are singletons. The specimen was PBMCs. The receptors were gathered from a woman between 35 and 50 years old in good health and CMV-seropositive.

CDR3 DNA sequence: TGTGCCAGCAGCGCGATGACTAGCGGGGGGGCAAGGACCCAGTACTTC. Its protein product is CASSAMTSGGARTQYF. The V and J genes are TRBV7-6 and TRBJ2-5, with 14 bases matching TRBD2. The CDR3 spans 16 residues. The V and J ends lost 5 bases and 7 bases, in that order; junction bases with no gene match: 9. Germline CDR1 reads SGHVS; CDR2 reads FNYEAQ.

The chain joins TRBV9 to TRBJ2-3, with 12 nucleotides matching TRBD1. Germline V gene sequence: CDR1 SGDLS, CDR2 YYNGEE. CDR3 length equals 17 residues. Unmatched junction bases numbered 12, after V lost 4 bases and J lost 6 bases. CDR3 region: CASSPDAGTGGSDTQYF. CDR3 coding DNA: TGTGCCAGCAGCCCTGACGCCGGGACAGGGGGCTCGGATACGCAGTATTTT. The full variable domain, with the rest looked up from reference TRBV9 and TRBJ2-3, is DSGVTQTPKHLITATGQRVTLRCSPRSGDLSVYWYQQSLDQGLQFLIQYYNGEERAKGNILERFSAQQFPDLHSELNLSSLELGDSALYFCASSPDAGTGGSDTQYFGPGTRLTVL.

This chain links TRBV27 with TRBJ1-5; the D is unclear. CDR1 and CDR2 from the germline V gene are MNHEY and SMNVEV (reference sequence). V lost 4 bases and J lost 4, with 11 bases in between. The CDR3 extends over 14 amino acids. The CDR3 bases are TGTGCCAGCAGTTCTGACACCCAGAATCAGCCCCAGCATTTT. The encoded protein is CASSSDTQNQPQHF.

The CDR3 sequence: CASSLALAGGDNEQFF. The CDR3 DNA follows: TGTGCCAGCAGCTTAGCCCTAGCGGGAGGAGACAATGAGCAGTTCTTC. The chain couples TRBV7-9 to TRBJ2-1; 11 bases agree with TRBD2. V shed 0 bases and J 5 bases; nucleotides not matched to a gene: 3. Germline V lookup: CDR1 SEHNR, CDR2 FQNEAQ (reference sequence). This CDR3 has 16 amino acids.

The chain recombines TRBV7-3 with TRBJ2-1; perhaps TRBD1 as D (5 bases). CDR1 and CDR2 (germline): SGHTA, FQGTGA. Trimming stripped 3 bases from V and 5 bases from J, with 8 bases between. This CDR3 contains 13 residues. The CDR3 loop reads CASSLGRNNEQFF. For the CDR3, the DNA is TGTGCCAGCAGCTTGGGGCGGAACAATGAGCAGTTCTTC. The full variable domain, in which reference TRBV7-3 and TRBJ2-1 provide the parts outside the CDR3, is GAGVSQTPSNKVTEKGKYVELRCDPISGHTALYWYRQSLGQGPEFLIYFQGTGAADDSGLPNDRFFAVRPEGSVSTLKIQRTERGDSAVYLCASSLGRNNEQFFGPGTRLTVL.

This clone was detected only a few times. This rearrangement joins TRBV7-3 to TRBJ2-3; 8 bases line up with TRBD2. The junction had 0 bases not matched to a gene; V was cut back by 3 bases and J by 1 base. Germline values: CDR1 SGHTA, CDR2 FQGTGA. The CDR3 totals 14 residues. The CDR3 sequence: CASSLTSGTDTQYF. The CDR3 nucleotides are TGTGCCAGCAGCTTGACTAGCGGCACAGATACGCAGTATTTT.

The sample holds one count of this clone. V is TRBV19 and J is TRBJ2-3, with 8 bases identical to TRBD2. The CDR3 contains 15 residues. Germline CDR1 reads LNHDA; CDR2 reads SQIVND (reference sequence). Unmatched junction bases numbered 3, after V lost 4 bases and J lost 0 bases. The CDR3 region has the DNA TGTGCCAGTAGTACCCGCGGGGGGAGCACAGATACGCAGTATTTT. Its translation is CASSTRGGSTDTQYF.

The chain links TRBV28 to TRBJ2-1; a possible D gene is TRBD1 (6 bases). The CDR3 length is 15 residues. The germline gives CDR1 MDHEN, CDR2 SYDVKM. V was cut by 4 bases and J by 5 bases, with 15 bases left in between. CDR3 protein: CASSSQGGRDNEQFF. The CDR3 nucleotides are TGTGCCAGCAGTTCACAGGGCGGCAGGGACAATGAGCAGTTCTTC.

The V call is TRBV7-9, the J call TRBJ1-5; 9 positions agree with TRBD1. With V trimmed by 4 bases and J by 4 bases, 2 bases remained unmatched. CDR3 length equals 14 residues. CDR1 and CDR2 from the germline V gene are SEHNR and FQNEAQ (reference sequence). CDR3 sequence (DNA): TGTGCCAGCAGCTCACAGGGGGCTAATCAGCCCCAGCATTTT. It codes for CASSSQGANQPQHF.

This chain joins TRBV28 and TRBJ1-5, with unresolved D. This CDR3 spans 13 amino acids. V lost 5 bases, J lost 6 bases, and 11 bases lay in between. The germline CDR1 and CDR2 sequences are MDHEN and SYDVKM. Written as DNA, the CDR3 is TGTGCCAGCAGTCCCTTGAGGCTTCAGCCCCAGCATTTT. Its translation: CASSPLRLQPQHF.

The chain has TRBV6-1 and TRBJ2-5; maybe TRBD1 (5 bases). Germline-derived CDR1 and CDR2 are MNHNS and SASEGT. The germline V and J ends were trimmed by 4 bases and 5 bases, with 17 bases remaining between them. The CDR3 totals 15 residues. The DNA for the CDR3 is TGTGCCAGCAGTGGATTCAGGGAATCTGAGGAGACCCAGTACTTC. It specifies CASSGFRESEETQYF.

The genes are TRBV15 and TRBJ2-5; 7 nucleotides agree with TRBD1. V lost 3 bases and J lost 3; bases outside the gene matches: 4. The CDR3 extends over 14 amino acids. The V gene's germline CDR1 is LNHNV and CDR2 YYDKDF (reference sequence). The CDR3: CATSSPGQKETQYF. The CDR3 DNA sequence: TGTGCCACCAGCAGCCCGGGACAGAAAGAGACCCAGTACTTC.

The rearrangement links TRBV9 to TRBJ2-3; 8 positions match TRBD1. Germline CDR1 reads SGDLS; CDR2 reads YYNGEE. CDR3 length: 14 residues. J lost 5 bases, V lost 3 bases, and 5 bases had no gene match. CDR3 in amino acids: CASSGQGWGDTQYF. The CDR3 DNA reads TGTGCCAGCAGCGGACAGGGGTGGGGAGATACGCAGTATTTT.

Note on this clone: The same CDR3 can be traced to other DNA sequences in this sample. The chain carries TRBV6-5 and TRBJ2-1; 10 bases align to TRBD2. Germline loops: CDR1 MNHEY, CDR2 SVGAGI. CDR3 length: 15 residues. V trimming: 7 bases; J trimming: 6 bases; junction bases outside the gene matches: 9. CDR3: CASTRLAGDGNEQFF. The CDR3 DNA is TGTGCCAGCACCCGCCTAGCGGGAGATGGCAATGAGCAGTTCTTC.

The rearrangement links TRBV15 to TRBJ1-2; a possible D gene is TRBD1 (6 bases). The CDR3 has 12 amino acids. The V end was cut by 4 bases, the J end by 10 bases, with 13 bases between. Germline V gives CDR1 LNHNV, CDR2 YYDKDF (reference sequence). CDR3: CATSIGTMYYTF. The CDR3 DNA reads as TGTGCCACCAGCATCGGGACAATGTACTACACCTTC.

V usage is TRBV14 and J usage is TRBJ1-1, with TRBD1 identical over 8 bases. This CDR3 has 12 residues. The germline V gene has CDR1 SGHDN and CDR2 FVKESK. With 1 base clipped from V and 11 bases from J, the junction kept 3 bases outside the gene matches. This CDR3 reads CASSQAGTGAFF. CDR3 nucleotide sequence: TGTGCCAGCAGCCAAGCCGGGACAGGCGCTTTCTTT.

The table lists this clone with a count of one. This chain joins TRBV28 and TRBJ2-3; 9 nucleotides line up with TRBD2. V lost 5 bases, J lost 4 bases, and 7 bases stayed unmatched. Germline-derived CDR1 and CDR2 are MDHEN and SYDVKM. CDR3 length: 15 amino acids. CDR3 loop: CASSGPAGGPDTQYF. The CDR3 region has the DNA TGTGCCAGCAGTGGCCCGGCGGGAGGGCCAGATACGCAGTATTTT.

The rearrangement links TRBV7-9 to TRBJ2-3, with D perhaps TRBD2 (5 bases). The germline V and J ends were trimmed by 5 bases and 5 bases, with 20 bases remaining between them. CDR3 length: 16 amino acids. From germline, CDR1 is SEHNR and CDR2 FQNEAQ (reference sequence). CDR3 amino acids: CASSRPGQPAGDTQYF. The CDR3 DNA is TGTGCCAGCAGCCGCCCGGGTCAACCTGCGGGAGATACGCAGTATTTT.

The chain joins TRBV28 to TRBJ2-6, with a possible D match to TRBD2 (5 bases). The CDR3 extends over 13 amino acids. Trimming cost V 7 bases and J 3 bases, with 7 bases left between them. The germline CDR1 and CDR2 sequences are MDHEN and SYDVKM. The CDR3 protein is CASTSGGANVLTF. The CDR3 coding sequence is TGTGCCAGCACGAGCGGTGGGGCCAACGTCCTGACTTTC. Based on the CDR3 plus reference TRBV28 and TRBJ2-6, the full variable domain is DVKVTQSSRYLVKRTGEKVFLECVQDMDHENMFWYRQDPGLGLRLIYFSYDVKMKEKGDIPEGYSVSREKKERFSLILESASTNQTSMYLCASTSGGANVLTFGAGSRLTVL.

The CDR3 region has the DNA TGTGCCAGCAGTCTCGACAGGGCCTTCACTGAAGCTTTCTTT. Its translation is CASSLDRAFTEAFF. The chain combines TRBV28 with TRBJ1-1; 7 nucleotides line up with TRBD1. The CDR3 consists of 14 residues. With V trimmed by 5 bases and J by 4 bases, 7 bases remained unmatched. Germline CDR1 MDHEN, CDR2 SYDVKM.

In DNA form, the CDR3 reads TGTGCCAGCAGTGAAAGGCAGGGTACACAGCCCCAGCATTTT. Encoded protein: CASSERQGTQPQHF. The chain carries TRBV6-1 and TRBJ1-5; D might be TRBD1 (5 bases). The CDR3 extends over 14 amino acids. V was trimmed by 2 bases and J by 7 bases, leaving 12 bases between them. Germline V lookup: CDR1 MNHNS, CDR2 SASEGT.

The chain employs TRBV2 and TRBJ1-2; no reliable D call. This CDR3 spans 15 amino acids. CDR1 and CDR2 from the germline V gene are SNHLY and FYNNEI. V was clipped by 1 base and J by 0 bases, with 9 bases between them. CDR3 in amino acids: CASSEVRTANYGYTF. The CDR3 region has the DNA TGTGCCAGCAGTGAAGTCCGCACAGCTAACTATGGCTACACCTTC.

The genes are TRBV7-9 and TRBJ2-7; the D is unclear. Germline lookup yields CDR1 SEHNR and CDR2 FQNEAQ (reference sequence). The CDR3 runs to 14 residues. V lost 1 base and J lost 3, with 10 bases in between. CDR3 DNA sequence: TGTGCCAGCAGCTTAGATCTTAGCAGCTACGAGCAGTACTTC. Translation: CASSLDLSSYEQYF.

The chain uses TRBV7-9 and TRBJ1-2; 8 bases map to TRBD1. The CDR3 sequence is 13 residues long. Germline V gene data show CDR1 as SEHNR and CDR2 as FQNEAQ (reference sequence). The ends lost 4 bases at V and 8 bases at J; junction bases unmatched: 6. The chain's CDR3 is CASSSGQGLGYTF. The CDR3 nucleotides are TGTGCCAGCAGCTCAGGACAGGGACTCGGCTACACCTTC.